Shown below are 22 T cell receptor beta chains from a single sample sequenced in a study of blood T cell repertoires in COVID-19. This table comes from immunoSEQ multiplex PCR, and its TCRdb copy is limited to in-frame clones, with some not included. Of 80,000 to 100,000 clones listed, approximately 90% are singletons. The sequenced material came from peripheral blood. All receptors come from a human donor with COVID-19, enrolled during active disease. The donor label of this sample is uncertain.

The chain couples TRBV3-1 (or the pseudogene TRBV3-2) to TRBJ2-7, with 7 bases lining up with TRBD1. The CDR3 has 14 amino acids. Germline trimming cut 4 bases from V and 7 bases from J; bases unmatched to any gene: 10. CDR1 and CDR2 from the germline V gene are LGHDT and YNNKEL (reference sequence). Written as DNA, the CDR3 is TGTGCCAGCAGCCCTGAGACAGGGCCTCGAGAGCAGTACTTC. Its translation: CASSPETGPREQYF.

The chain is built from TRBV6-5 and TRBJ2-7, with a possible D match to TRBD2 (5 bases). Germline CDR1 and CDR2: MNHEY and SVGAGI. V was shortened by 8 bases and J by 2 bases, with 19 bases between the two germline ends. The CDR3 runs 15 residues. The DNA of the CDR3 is TGTGCCAGCTCCCTCGAGGGAGACAACACCTACGAGCAGTACTTC. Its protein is CASSLEGDNTYEQYF.

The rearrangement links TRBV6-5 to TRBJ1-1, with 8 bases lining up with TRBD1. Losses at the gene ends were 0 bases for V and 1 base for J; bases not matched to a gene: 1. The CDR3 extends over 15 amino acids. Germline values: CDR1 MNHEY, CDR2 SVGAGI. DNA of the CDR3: TGTGCCAGCAGTTACTCCCAGGGGGCGAACACTGAAGCTTTCTTT. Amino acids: CASSYSQGANTEAFF.

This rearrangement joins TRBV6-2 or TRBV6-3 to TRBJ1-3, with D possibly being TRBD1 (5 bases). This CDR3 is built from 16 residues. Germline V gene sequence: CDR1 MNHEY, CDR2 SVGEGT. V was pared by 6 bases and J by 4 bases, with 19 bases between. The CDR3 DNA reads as TGTGCCAGCAGCCCTACCGGGGGGGAGCCCGGAAACACCATATATTTT. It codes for CASSPTGGEPGNTIYF.

The CDR3: CASSQDWAGSLNEQFF. CDR3 bases: TGTGCCAGCAGCCAAGACTGGGCCGGGAGCCTCAATGAGCAGTTCTTC. The V call is TRBV3-1 (or the pseudogene TRBV3-2), the J call TRBJ2-1, with D perhaps matching TRBD2 (6 bases). CDR1 is LGHDT and CDR2 is YNNKEL in the germline V gene (reference sequence). The length of the CDR3 is 16 residues. V was trimmed by 0 bases and J by 6 bases, leaving 15 bases between them.

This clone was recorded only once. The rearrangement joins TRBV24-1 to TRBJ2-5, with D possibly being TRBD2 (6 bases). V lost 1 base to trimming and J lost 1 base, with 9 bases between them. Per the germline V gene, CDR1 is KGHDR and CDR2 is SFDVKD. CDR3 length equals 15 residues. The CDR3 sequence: CATSDLIGGQETQYF. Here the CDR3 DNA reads TGTGCCACCAGTGATTTAATCGGGGGCCAAGAGACCCAGTACTTC.

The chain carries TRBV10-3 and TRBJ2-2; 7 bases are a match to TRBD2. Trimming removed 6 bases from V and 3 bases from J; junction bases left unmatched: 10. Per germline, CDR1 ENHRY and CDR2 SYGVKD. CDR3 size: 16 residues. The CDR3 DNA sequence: TGTGCCATCAGAGCGCCCGGACTAGGCGACACCGGGGAGCTGTTTTTT. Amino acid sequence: CAIRAPGLGDTGELFF.

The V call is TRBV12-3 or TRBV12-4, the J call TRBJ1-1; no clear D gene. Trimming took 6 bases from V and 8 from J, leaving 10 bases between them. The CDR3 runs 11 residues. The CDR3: CASSLSLEAFF. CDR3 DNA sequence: TGTGCCAGCAGCCTTTCACTAGAAGCTTTCTTT.

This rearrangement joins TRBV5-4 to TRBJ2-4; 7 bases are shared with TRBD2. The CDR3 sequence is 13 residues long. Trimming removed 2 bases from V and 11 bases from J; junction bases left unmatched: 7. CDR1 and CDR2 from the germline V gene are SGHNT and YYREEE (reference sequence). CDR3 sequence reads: CASSLGSGPFQYF. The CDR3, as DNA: TGTGCCAGCAGCTTAGGTAGCGGGCCTTTTCAGTACTTC. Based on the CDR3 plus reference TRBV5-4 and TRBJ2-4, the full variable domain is ETGVTQSPTHLIKTRGQQVTLRCSSQSGHNTVSWYQQALGQGPQFIFQYYREEENGRGNFPPRFSGLQFPNYSSELNVNALELDDSALYLCASSLGSGPFQYFGAGTRLSVL.

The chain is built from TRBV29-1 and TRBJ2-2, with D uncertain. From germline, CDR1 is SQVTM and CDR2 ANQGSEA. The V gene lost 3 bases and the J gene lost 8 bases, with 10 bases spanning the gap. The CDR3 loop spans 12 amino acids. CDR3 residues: CSVETPGGELFF. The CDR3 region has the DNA TGCAGCGTTGAGACTCCTGGGGGGGAGCTGTTTTTT.

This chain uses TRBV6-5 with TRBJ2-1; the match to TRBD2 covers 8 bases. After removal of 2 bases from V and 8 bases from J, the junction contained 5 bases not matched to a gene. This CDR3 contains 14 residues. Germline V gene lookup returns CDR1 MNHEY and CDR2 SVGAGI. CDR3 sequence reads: CASSYGGRMDEQFF. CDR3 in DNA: TGTGCCAGCAGTTACGGCGGGAGGATGGATGAGCAGTTCTTC.

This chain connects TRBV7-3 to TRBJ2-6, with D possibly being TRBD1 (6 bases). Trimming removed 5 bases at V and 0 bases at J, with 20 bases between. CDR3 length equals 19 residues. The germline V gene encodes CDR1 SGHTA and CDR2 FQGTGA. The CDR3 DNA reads TGTGCCAGCAGCCCCGTAACAGGGACGTTACCCTCTGGGGCCAACGTCCTGACTTTC. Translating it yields CASSPVTGTLPSGANVLTF.

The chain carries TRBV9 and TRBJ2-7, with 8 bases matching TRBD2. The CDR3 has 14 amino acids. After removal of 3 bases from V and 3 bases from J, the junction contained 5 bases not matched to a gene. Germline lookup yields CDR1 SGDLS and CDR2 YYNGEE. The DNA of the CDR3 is TGTGCCAGCAGCGAGACTAGCGCCAGCTACGAGCAGTACTTC. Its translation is CASSETSASYEQYF.

The DNA for the CDR3 is TGTGCCAGCAGCCCTAAAGATCAAAATGAAAAACTGTTTTTT. Its translation is CASSPKDQNEKLFF. The chain is built from TRBV3-1 (or the pseudogene TRBV3-2) and TRBJ1-4, with D unresolved. CDR1 and CDR2 from the germline V gene are LGHDT and YNNKEL (reference sequence). The CDR3 has 14 residues. Trimming left V 4 bases short and J 5 bases short, with 11 bases between.

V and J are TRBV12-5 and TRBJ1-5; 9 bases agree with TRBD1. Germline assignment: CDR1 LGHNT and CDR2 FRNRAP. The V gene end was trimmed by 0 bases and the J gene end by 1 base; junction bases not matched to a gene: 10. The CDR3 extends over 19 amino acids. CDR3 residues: CASGLVVTGTGKSNQPQHF. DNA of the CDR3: TGTGCTAGTGGTTTGGTAGTTACCGGGACAGGGAAGAGCAATCAGCCCCAGCATTTT.

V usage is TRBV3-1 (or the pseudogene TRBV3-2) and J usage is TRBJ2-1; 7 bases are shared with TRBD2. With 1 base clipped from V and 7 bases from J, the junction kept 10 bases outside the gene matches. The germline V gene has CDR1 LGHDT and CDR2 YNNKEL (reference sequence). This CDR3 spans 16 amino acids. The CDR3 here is CASSQGRTRLVNEQFF. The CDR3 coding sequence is TGTGCCAGCAGCCAAGGCCGGACTAGGCTAGTAAATGAGCAGTTCTTC.

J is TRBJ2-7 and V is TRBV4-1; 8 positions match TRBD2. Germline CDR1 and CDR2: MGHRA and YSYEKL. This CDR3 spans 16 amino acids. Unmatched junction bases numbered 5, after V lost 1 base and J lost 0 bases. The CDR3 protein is CASSQVQREPSYEQYF. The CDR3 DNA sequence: TGCGCCAGCAGCCAAGTCCAGCGGGAGCCCTCCTACGAGCAGTACTTC.

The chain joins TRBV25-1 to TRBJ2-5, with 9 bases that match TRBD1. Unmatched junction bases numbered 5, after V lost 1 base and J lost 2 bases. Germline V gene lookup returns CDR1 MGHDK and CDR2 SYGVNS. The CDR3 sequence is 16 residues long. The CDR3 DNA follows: TGTGCCAGCAGTGAATTGACAGGGGGAATACAAGAGACCCAGTACTTC. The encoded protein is CASSELTGGIQETQYF. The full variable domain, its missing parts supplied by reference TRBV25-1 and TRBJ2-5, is EADIYQTPRYLVIGTGKKITLECSQTMGHDKMYWYQQDPGMELHLIHYSYGVNSTEKGDLSSESTVSRIRTEHFPLTLESARPSHTSQYLCASSELTGGIQETQYFGPGTRLLVL.

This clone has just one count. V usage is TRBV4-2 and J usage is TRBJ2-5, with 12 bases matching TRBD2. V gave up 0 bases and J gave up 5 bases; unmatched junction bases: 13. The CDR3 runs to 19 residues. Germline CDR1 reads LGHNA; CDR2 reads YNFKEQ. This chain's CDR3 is CASSQDALRASGGAETQYF. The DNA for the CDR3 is TGTGCCAGCAGCCAAGATGCCCTTAGGGCTAGCGGGGGGGCGGAGACCCAGTACTTC.

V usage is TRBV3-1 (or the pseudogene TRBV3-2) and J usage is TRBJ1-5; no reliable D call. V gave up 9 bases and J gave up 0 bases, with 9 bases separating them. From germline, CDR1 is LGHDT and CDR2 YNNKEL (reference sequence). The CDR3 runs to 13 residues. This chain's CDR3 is CARPGNSNQPQHF. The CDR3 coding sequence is TGTGCCAGGCCGGGGAATAGCAATCAGCCCCAGCATTTT.

This chain's CDR3 is CASTQTENTEAFF. The DNA of the CDR3 is TGTGCCAGCACCCAGACAGAGAACACTGAAGCTTTCTTT. The J gene is TRBJ1-1, the V gene TRBV3-1 (or the pseudogene TRBV3-2); D may be TRBD1 (5 bases). Germline V CDR1 and CDR2: LGHDT, YNNKEL (reference sequence). CDR3 length equals 13 residues. V lost 7 bases, J lost 1 base, and 10 bases lay in between.

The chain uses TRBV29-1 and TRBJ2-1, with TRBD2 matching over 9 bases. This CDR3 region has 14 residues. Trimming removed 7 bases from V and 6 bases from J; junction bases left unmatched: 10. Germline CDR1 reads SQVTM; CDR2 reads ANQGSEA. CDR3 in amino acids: CSGEGTSWRNEQFF. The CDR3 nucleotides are TGCAGCGGGGAGGGGACTAGCTGGCGCAATGAGCAGTTCTTC.